This T cell receptor beta chain was identified in a study of vaccination effects on CD4 cells after COVID-19. The protocol was immunoSEQ multiplex PCR, while the TCRdb copy is restricted to in-frame clones and leaves out a portion. The data contain tens of thousands of clones, around 75% of them singletons. From germline, CDR1 is MNHEY and CDR2 SVGAGI. V lost 9 bases and J lost 3, with 20 bases in between. There are 15 residues in the CDR3. Findings of the study overall: Late post-vaccination samples showed marked contraction of infection- and vaccine-induced clones.

Before any sequencing was done, the ViraFEST assay used viral peptide pools to expand antigen-specific CD4+ T cells. Culture lasted under 13 days before CD4+ T cell isolation. SARS-CoV-2 infected the person between March and December 2020, as confirmed by PCR. Peptides at roughly 10 ug/ml and IL-2 at 9.5 to 10 IU/ml were added to around 2 million PBMC per well. Half the medium was replaced with IL-2 medium on days 3 and 7. Points on this clone: The antigen is unknown.

This sequence was found in a human donor who had a prior SARS-CoV-2 infection. The sample consisted of CD4+ T cells from PBMCs cultured with a peptide pool, taken before COVID-19 vaccination. The chain carries TRBV6-5 and TRBJ1-1; tentative D call: TRBD1 (6 bases). CDR3 protein: CASILGGGLDTEAFF. Here the CDR3 DNA reads TGTGCCAGTATTCTCGGGGGCGGTCTGGACACTGAAGCTTTCTTT.